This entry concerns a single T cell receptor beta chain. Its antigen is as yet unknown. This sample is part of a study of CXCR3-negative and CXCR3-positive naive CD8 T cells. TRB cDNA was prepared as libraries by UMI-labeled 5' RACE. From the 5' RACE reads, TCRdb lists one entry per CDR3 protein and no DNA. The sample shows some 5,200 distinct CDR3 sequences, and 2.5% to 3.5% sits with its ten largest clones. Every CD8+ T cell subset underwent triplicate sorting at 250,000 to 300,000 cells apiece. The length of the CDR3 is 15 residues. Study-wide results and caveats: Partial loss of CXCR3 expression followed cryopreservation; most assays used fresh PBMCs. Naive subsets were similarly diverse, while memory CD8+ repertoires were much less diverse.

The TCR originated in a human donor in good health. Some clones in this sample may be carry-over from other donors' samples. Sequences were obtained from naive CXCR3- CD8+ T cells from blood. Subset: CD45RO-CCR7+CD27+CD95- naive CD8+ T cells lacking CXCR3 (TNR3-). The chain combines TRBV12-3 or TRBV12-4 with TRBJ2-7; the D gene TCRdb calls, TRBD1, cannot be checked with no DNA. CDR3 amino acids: CASSAHRDRADEQYF.